This TCR beta chain derives from a study of T-cell reconstitution after alpha-beta-depleted transplantation in children (dated by TCRdb to the mid-2010s). Looking at the study overall: Using TCR repertoire profiling, the study followed T-cell immune reconstitution in a quantitative way in children after TCRalphabeta/CD19-depleted allogeneic hematopoietic cell transplantation. Broad study findings and their caveats: In some patients, the high TCRbeta diversity seen at day 60 was put down to recipient T cells and intrathymic progenitors that had survived conditioning. The apparently early alphabetaT-cell count recovery about two months after transplant was reportedly dependent on only several hundred rapidly expanded clones derived from non-depleted graft cells. The frequencies of hyperexpanded clones fell over the following months, and after one year, T-cell counts and TCRbeta diversity were mostly attributed to newly produced T cells.

From the germline V gene, CDR1 is SGHDN and CDR2 is FVKESK. The V end loses 1 base and the J end loses 7 bases, and a stretch of 11 bases separates them. From cysteine to phenylalanine, the CDR3 is 14 amino acids long. CDR3 DNA is the only sequence kept; it has 42 bases, read in frame from the first base. The library was made by PCR. The run used an Illumina HiSeq 2500. TCR libraries were prepared with molecular barcoding, using unique molecular identifiers to normalize TCRbeta repertoire quantification. TCRdb reprocessing: public reads trimmed at Q25 with fastp, clones called with MiXCR, in-frame beta chains kept. Identical CDR3 proteins give one entry, which carries the most common genes and DNA. Counted in this sample were some 300,000 distinct CDR3 sequences; over 9% of them appeared once. The ten largest clones take up roughly 7% of the sample. Per the publication, the treatment or condition label means: allogeneic hematopoietic cell transplantation with graft depleted of TCRalphabeta T cells and CD19 B cells. TCRalphabeta/CD19-depleted allogeneic hematopoietic cell grafts were given to the transplant recipients, all of whom were children.

This clonotype was observed a handful of times. Its antigen target is currently unknown. Nothing much larger sits one base from this clone, and base qualities are not available. This receptor was obtained from a boy less than two years old with acute myeloid leukemia, due to receive a stem cell transplant. The sequence links TRBV14 to TRBJ2-1; TRBD1 is a possible D gene, resting on 5 matching bases. This sample comprised PBMCs, obtained before TCRalphabeta/CD19-depleted stem cell transplant. The DNA is as follows: TGTGCCAGCAGCCAAGTAGGGGAACTGAATGAGCAGTTCTTC. Translation gives CASSQVGELNEQFF. The CDR3, completed at both ends by the reference TRBV14 and TRBJ2-1 genes, gives the full variable domain EAGVTQFPSHSVIEKGQTVTLRCDPISGHDNLYWYRRVMGKEIKFLLHFVKESKQDESGMPNNRFLAERTGGTYSTLKVQPAELEDSGVYFCASSQVGELNEQFFGPGTRLTVL.